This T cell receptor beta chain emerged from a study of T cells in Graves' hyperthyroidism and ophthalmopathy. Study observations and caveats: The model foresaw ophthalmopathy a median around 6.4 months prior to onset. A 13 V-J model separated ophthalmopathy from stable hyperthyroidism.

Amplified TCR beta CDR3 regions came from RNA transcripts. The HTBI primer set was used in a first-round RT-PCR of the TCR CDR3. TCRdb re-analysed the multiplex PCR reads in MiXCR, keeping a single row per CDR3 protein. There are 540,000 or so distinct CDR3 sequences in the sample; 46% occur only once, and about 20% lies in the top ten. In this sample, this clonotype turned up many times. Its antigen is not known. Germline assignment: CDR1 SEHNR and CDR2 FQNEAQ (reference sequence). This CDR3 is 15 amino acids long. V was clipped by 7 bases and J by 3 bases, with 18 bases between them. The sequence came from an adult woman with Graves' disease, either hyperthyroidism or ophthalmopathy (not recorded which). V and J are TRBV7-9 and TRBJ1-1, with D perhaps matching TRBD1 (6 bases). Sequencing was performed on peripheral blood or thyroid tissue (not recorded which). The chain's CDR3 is CASIPSPGAYTEAFF. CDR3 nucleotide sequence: TGTGCCAGCATCCCCTCGCCAGGGGCTTACACTGAAGCTTTCTTT.